These T cell receptor beta chains were read from a single sample in a study of shared clonotypes between healthy human individuals. TCRdb's table, derived via immunoSEQ multiplex PCR, lists solely in-frame clones and lacks some. The data hold 500,000 to 700,000 clones, with 90% to 95% observed a single time. The sample consisted of naive CD8+ T cells sorted from blood. These receptors all come from a woman between 25 and 40 years old in good health. CDR3s include the opening cysteine and the closing phenylalanine or tryptophan. Fields, in order: CDR3 protein, clone size, J gene, V gene. Only part of the rows carry a size: once, few, many, or a class if the clone is expanded.

cdr3_aa: CASSHSLAGSYEQYF; clone_size: .; j_call: .; v_call: TRBV4-1
cdr3_aa: CASSPPGDSYNEQFF; clone_size: .; j_call: TRBJ2-1; v_call: TRBV28
cdr3_aa: CASSLGPAAEQYF; clone_size: .; j_call: TRBJ2-5; v_call: TRBV28
cdr3_aa: CSAPEGYEQFF; clone_size: .; j_call: TRBJ2-1; v_call: TRBV20-1
cdr3_aa: CASSLGGEDEKLFF; clone_size: .; j_call: TRBJ1-4; v_call: TRBV5-6
cdr3_aa: CASSQEGIRPPMNTEAFF; clone_size: .; j_call: TRBJ1-1; v_call: TRBV14
cdr3_aa: CAISEMLAGTNEQYF; clone_size: .; j_call: TRBJ2-7; v_call: TRBV10-3
cdr3_aa: CASSLERAGDEQYF; clone_size: .; j_call: TRBJ2-7; v_call: TRBV5-5
cdr3_aa: CASSPRDRGRGEQYF; clone_size: few; j_call: TRBJ2-7; v_call: TRBV7-9
cdr3_aa: CASSSRTGYEQYF; clone_size: once; j_call: TRBJ2-7; v_call: TRBV28
cdr3_aa: CSVEDPRQGEETQYF; clone_size: .; j_call: TRBJ2-5; v_call: TRBV29-1
cdr3_aa: CASSWTSGTDTQYF; clone_size: .; j_call: TRBJ2-3; v_call: TRBV7-2
cdr3_aa: CASSDTNTEAFF; clone_size: .; j_call: TRBJ1-1; v_call: TRBV2
cdr3_aa: CASSLAGGVGEQYF; clone_size: few; j_call: TRBJ2-7; v_call: TRBV28
cdr3_aa: CASSSLRGGTEAFF; clone_size: .; j_call: TRBJ1-1; v_call: TRBV13
cdr3_aa: CASSHDGSGGESQPQHF; clone_size: .; j_call: TRBJ1-5; v_call: TRBV4-2
cdr3_aa: CASSLGAGEAFF; clone_size: once; j_call: TRBJ1-1; v_call: TRBV18
cdr3_aa: CASSGNRDTGPQHF; clone_size: .; j_call: TRBJ1-5; v_call: TRBV9
cdr3_aa: CASCNRRSYGYTF; clone_size: .; j_call: TRBJ1-2; v_call: TRBV2
cdr3_aa: CASSFDEGNEQFF; clone_size: .; j_call: TRBJ2-1; v_call: TRBV5-5
cdr3_aa: CASSIGGQPQHF; clone_size: .; j_call: TRBJ1-5; v_call: TRBV19
cdr3_aa: CASSVSLRATDTQYF; clone_size: .; j_call: TRBJ2-3; v_call: TRBV9
cdr3_aa: CASSVRDGIYEQYF; clone_size: .; j_call: TRBJ2-7; v_call: TRBV2
cdr3_aa: CASSLVGEQYF; clone_size: .; j_call: TRBJ2-7; v_call: TRBV7-9
cdr3_aa: CASSLLTGAGYTF; clone_size: .; j_call: TRBJ1-2; v_call: TRBV28
cdr3_aa: CASSLGTGSSYEQYF; clone_size: .; j_call: TRBJ2-7; v_call: TRBV7-9
cdr3_aa: CASSLGGQFYEQYF; clone_size: .; j_call: TRBJ2-7; v_call: TRBV11-2
cdr3_aa: CASSSIDIPFNEKLFF; clone_size: .; j_call: TRBJ1-4; v_call: TRBV28
cdr3_aa: CASSLGIYYEQYF; clone_size: .; j_call: TRBJ2-7; v_call: TRBV7-2
cdr3_aa: CSVVGHGPYEQYF; clone_size: .; j_call: .; v_call: TRBV29-1
cdr3_aa: CASRGGGLYNEQFF; clone_size: .; j_call: TRBJ2-1; v_call: TRBV27
cdr3_aa: CASSPGQGYSYNEQFF; clone_size: .; j_call: TRBJ2-1; v_call: TRBV7-8
cdr3_aa: CASSETPWGNIQYF; clone_size: .; j_call: TRBJ2-4; v_call: TRBV6-1
cdr3_aa: CASSDTTGGTEAFF; clone_size: .; j_call: TRBJ1-1; v_call: TRBV7-9
cdr3_aa: CASSLEVGEQYF; clone_size: .; j_call: TRBJ2-5; v_call: TRBV5-6
cdr3_aa: CSVVATSTDTQYF; clone_size: .; j_call: TRBJ2-3; v_call: TRBV29-1
cdr3_aa: CASSWGEDEQFF; clone_size: .; j_call: TRBJ2-1; v_call: TRBV7-6
cdr3_aa: CASSIGDTEQYF; clone_size: .; j_call: TRBJ2-7; v_call: TRBV28
cdr3_aa: CASSTLGANQPQHF; clone_size: .; j_call: TRBJ1-5; v_call: TRBV9
cdr3_aa: CASSLAGQLSNYGYTF; clone_size: .; j_call: TRBJ1-2; v_call: TRBV5-1